This T cell receptor (beta chain) came from a study of OX40 agonist ivuxolimab in advanced cancers. The assay was immunoSEQ multiplex PCR, and TCRdb's table has in-frame clones only and misses some. Of around 60,000 clones listed, 80% to 95% are singletons. V shed 6 bases, J shed 1 base, and the junction held 5 bases outside the gene matches. CDR3 size: 15 residues. The V gene's germline CDR1 is ENHRY and CDR2 SYGVKD. The rearrangement joins TRBV10-3 to TRBJ2-2; 7 positions agree with TRBD1. The input for sequencing was CD4+ or CD8+ T cells sorted from blood, taken in a trial of the OX40 agonist ivuxolimab. This clonotype was obtained from an adult with an advanced solid tumor such as melanoma, head and neck, liver or kidney cancer. CDR3 residues: CAIRVGQQNTGELFF. As DNA, the CDR3 is TGTGCCATCAGGGTGGGACAGCAGAACACCGGGGAGCTGTTTTTT.